The 9 T cell receptor beta chains in this list originate from one sample, sequenced in a study of T cells in Graves' hyperthyroidism and ophthalmopathy. What was amplified from RNA transcripts were TCR beta CDR3 regions. Initially, a first-round RT-PCR of the TCR CDR3 employed the HTBI primer set. Each CDR3 protein is one row after TCRdb ran MiXCR on the multiplex PCR reads. The repertoire includes 600,000 to 650,000 distinct CDR3 sequences, around 16% of them detected once, and 3.8% sits in the top ten. Sequenced input: blood. These receptor sequences come from a woman between 25 and 40 years old with Graves' hyperthyroidism.

This clonotype was seen many times. The genes are TRBV7-2 and TRBJ1-5; 7 bases are a match to TRBD1. V lost 4 bases to trimming and J lost 4 bases; unmatched junction nucleotides: 7. Per germline, CDR1 SGHTA and CDR2 FQGNSA. The CDR3 spans 15 residues. The DNA of the CDR3 is TGTGCCAGCAGCTCAGGACAGGCCGGGAATCAGCCCCAGCATTTT. Its protein is CASSSGQAGNQPQHF.

This clonotype was seen only a few times. The chain links TRBV5-6 to TRBJ1-2; 8 positions match TRBD1. Looked up from germline, CDR1 is SGHDT and CDR2 is YYEEEE. This CDR3 has 16 residues. V gave up 4 bases and J gave up 5 bases; unmatched junction bases: 13. CDR3 residues: CASSPGTGEGRYGYTF. In DNA, the CDR3 is TGTGCCAGCAGCCCGGGGACAGGTGAAGGGAGATATGGCTACACCTTC.

The chain links TRBV30 to TRBJ2-7; TRBD1 might be the D (6 bases). V gave up 1 base and J gave up 0 bases, with 19 bases separating them. The CDR3 runs to 17 residues. Germline loops: CDR1 GTSNPN, CDR2 SVGIG (reference sequence). For the CDR3, the DNA is TGTGCCTGGAGTGCCAGGGGCTCAGGACAGAGCTCCTACGAGCAGTACTTC. Its translation: CAWSARGSGQSSYEQYF. Full variable domain (outside the CDR3, taken from reference TRBV30 and TRBJ2-7): SQTIHQWPATLVQPVGSPLSLECTVEGTSNPNLYWYRQAAGRGLQLLFYSVGIGQISSEVPQNLSASRPQDRQFILSSKKLLLSDSGFYLCAWSARGSGQSSYEQYFGPGTRLTVT.

A remark on this clonotype: The CDR3 does not close with the conserved phenylalanine or tryptophan, likely indicating a read error. The chain uses TRBV5-4 and TRBJ1-1, with 7 bases matching TRBD1. V shed 4 bases, J shed 0 bases, and the junction held 6 bases outside the gene matches. The CDR3 spans 15 residues. Per the germline V gene, CDR1 is SGHNT and CDR2 is YYREEE (reference sequence). The CDR3 DNA reads TGTGCCAGCAGCCCGGGGGGACAGATGAACACTGAAGCTTTCCTT. Protein: CASSPGGQMNTEAFL.

This clonotype was recorded many times. This sequence joins TRBV5-6 and TRBJ1-4, with D unresolved. V was clipped by 0 bases and J by 5 bases, with 14 bases between them. Germline CDR1 reads SGHDT; CDR2 reads YYEEEE. This CDR3 is built from 16 residues. CDR3 in amino acids: CASSLVRASLNEKLFF. The CDR3 region has the DNA TGTGCCAGCAGCTTGGTCCGGGCCAGCTTAAATGAAAAACTGTTTTTT. Looking up the rest from reference TRBV5-6 and TRBJ1-4 gives the full variable domain: DAGVTQSPTHLIKTRGQQVTLRCSPKSGHDTVSWYQQALGQGPQFIFQYYEEEERQRGNFPDRFSGHQFPNYSSELNVNALLLGDSALYLCASSLVRASLNEKLFFGSGTQLSVL.

This clonotype was detected ten times or more. This chain links TRBV12-3 or TRBV12-4 with TRBJ2-1; the match to TRBD2 covers 11 bases. This CDR3 is 15 amino acids long. V trimming: 5 bases; J trimming: 3 bases; junction bases outside the gene matches: 3. The CDR3 bases are TGTGCCAGCAGTCAGACTAGCGGGATCTACAATGAGCAGTTCTTC. The encoded protein is CASSQTSGIYNEQFF.

This clonotype was counted only a few times. The CDR3: CAWSTPFTGELFF. The DNA of the CDR3 is TGTGCCTGGAGTACCCCCTTCACCGGGGAGCTGTTTTTT. V and J are TRBV30 and TRBJ2-2; no firm D call. Germline V gene sequence: CDR1 GTSNPN, CDR2 SVGIG (reference sequence). The CDR3 is 13 residues long. V shed 2 bases and J shed 4 bases, with 8 bases lying between them.

This clonotype was recorded at least ten times. This sequence joins TRBV12-3 or TRBV12-4 and TRBJ2-1; 8 bases are shared with TRBD2. V trimming: 8 bases; J trimming: 3 bases; junction bases outside the gene matches: 9. The CDR3 runs 15 residues. The CDR3 nucleotides read TGTGCCAGCTTGGTTAGCGGGGCAAGCTACAATGAGCAGTTCTTC. This gives the protein CASLVSGASYNEQFF.

V and J are TRBV11-3 and TRBJ2-3; 9 bases fit TRBD1. Unmatched junction bases numbered 8, after V lost 5 bases and J lost 5 bases. The CDR3 has 15 residues. The germline CDR1 and CDR2 sequences are SGHNT and YENEEA. CDR3 nucleotides: TGTGCCAGCAGCAGACAGGGGGTGAGAGAAGATACGCAGTATTTT. Amino acid sequence: CASSRQGVREDTQYF.